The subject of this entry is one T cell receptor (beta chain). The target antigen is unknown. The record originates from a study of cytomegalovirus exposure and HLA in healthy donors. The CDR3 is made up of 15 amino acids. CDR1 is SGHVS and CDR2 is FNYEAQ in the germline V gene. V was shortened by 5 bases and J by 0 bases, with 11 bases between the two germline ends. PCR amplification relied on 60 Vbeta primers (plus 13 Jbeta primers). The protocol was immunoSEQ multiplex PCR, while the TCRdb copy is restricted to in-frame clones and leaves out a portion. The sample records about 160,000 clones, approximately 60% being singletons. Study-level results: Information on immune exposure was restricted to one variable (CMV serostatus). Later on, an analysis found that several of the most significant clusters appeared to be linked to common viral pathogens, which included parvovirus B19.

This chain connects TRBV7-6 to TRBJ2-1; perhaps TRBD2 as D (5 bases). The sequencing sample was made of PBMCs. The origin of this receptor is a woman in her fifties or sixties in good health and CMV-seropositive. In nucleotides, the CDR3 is TGTGCCAGCAGCGCGGACTTAAGCTCCTACAATGAGCAGTTCTTC. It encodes CASSADLSSYNEQFF.